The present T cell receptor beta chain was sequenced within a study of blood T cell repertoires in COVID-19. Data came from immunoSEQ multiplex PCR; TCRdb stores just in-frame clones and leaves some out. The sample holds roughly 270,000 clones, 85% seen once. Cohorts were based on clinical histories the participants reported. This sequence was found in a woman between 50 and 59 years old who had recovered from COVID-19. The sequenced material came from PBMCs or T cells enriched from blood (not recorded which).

CDR3 sequence: CASSGGIVEYYGYTF. The CDR3 nucleotides read TGTGCCAGCTCGGGGGGAATTGTCGAATACTATGGCTACACCTTC. The chain employs TRBV2 and TRBJ1-2; TRBD1 might be the D (5 bases). Germline V lookup: CDR1 SNHLY, CDR2 FYNNEI. The V gene lost 8 bases and the J gene lost 3 bases, with 19 bases spanning the gap. This CDR3 is 15 amino acids long.